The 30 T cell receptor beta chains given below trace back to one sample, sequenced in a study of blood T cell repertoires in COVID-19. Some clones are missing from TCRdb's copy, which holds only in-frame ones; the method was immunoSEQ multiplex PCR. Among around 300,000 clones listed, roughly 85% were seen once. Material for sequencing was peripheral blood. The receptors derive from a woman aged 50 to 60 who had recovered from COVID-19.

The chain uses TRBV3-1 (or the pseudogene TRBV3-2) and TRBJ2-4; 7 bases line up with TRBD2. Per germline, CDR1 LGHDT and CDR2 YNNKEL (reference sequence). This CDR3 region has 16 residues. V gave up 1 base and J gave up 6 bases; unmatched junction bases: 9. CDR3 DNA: TGTGCCAGCAGCCAAGGGGCTGGGGGGGGGACAAACATTCAGTACTTC. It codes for CASSQGAGGGTNIQYF.

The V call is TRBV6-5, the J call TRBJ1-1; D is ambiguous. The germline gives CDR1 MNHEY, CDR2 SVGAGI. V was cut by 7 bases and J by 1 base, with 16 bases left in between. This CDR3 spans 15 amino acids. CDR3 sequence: CASTSRGSQNTEAFF. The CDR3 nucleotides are TGTGCCAGCACCTCCCGAGGCTCCCAGAACACTGAAGCTTTCTTT.

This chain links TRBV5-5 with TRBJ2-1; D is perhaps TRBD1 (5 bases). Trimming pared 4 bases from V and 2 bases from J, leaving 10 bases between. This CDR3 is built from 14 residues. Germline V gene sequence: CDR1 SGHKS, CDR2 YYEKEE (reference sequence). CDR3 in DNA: TGTGCCAGCAGCCCACGACAGACCTACAATGAGCAGTTCTTC. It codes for CASSPRQTYNEQFF. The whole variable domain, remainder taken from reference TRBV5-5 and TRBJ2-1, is DAGVTQSPTHLIKTRGQQVTLRCSPISGHKSVSWYQQVLGQGPQFIFQYYEKEERGRGNFPDRFSARQFPNYSSELNVNALLLGDSALYLCASSPRQTYNEQFFGPGTRLTVL.

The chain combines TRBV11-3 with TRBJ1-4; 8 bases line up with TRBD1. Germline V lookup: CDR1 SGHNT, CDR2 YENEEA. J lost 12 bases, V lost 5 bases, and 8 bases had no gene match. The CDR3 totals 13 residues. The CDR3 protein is CASSINQGAELFF. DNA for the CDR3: TGTGCCAGCAGCATCAATCAGGGGGCGGAACTGTTTTTT.

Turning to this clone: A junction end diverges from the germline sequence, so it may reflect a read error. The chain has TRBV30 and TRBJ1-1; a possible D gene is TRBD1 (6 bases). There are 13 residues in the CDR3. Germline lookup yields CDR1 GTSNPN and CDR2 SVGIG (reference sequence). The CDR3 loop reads CGFNRAFNTEAFF. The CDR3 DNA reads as TGCGGCTTTAACAGGGCTTTTAACACTGAAGCTTTCTTT.

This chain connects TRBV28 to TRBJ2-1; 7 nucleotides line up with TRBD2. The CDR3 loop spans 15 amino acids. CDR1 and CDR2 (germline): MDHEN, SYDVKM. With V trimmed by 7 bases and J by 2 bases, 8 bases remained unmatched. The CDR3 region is CASNQGLGAYNEQFF. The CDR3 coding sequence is TGTGCCAGCAACCAAGGACTAGGCGCCTACAATGAGCAGTTCTTC. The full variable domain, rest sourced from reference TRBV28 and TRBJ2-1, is DVKVTQSSRYLVKRTGEKVFLECVQDMDHENMFWYRQDPGLGLRLIYFSYDVKMKEKGDIPEGYSVSREKKERFSLILESASTNQTSMYLCASNQGLGAYNEQFFGPGTRLTVL.

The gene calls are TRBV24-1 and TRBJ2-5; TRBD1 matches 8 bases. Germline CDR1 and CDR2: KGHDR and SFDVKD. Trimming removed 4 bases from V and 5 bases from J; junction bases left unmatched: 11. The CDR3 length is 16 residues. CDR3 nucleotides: TGTGCCACCAGTGACTCCGGGACAGGTTTAAAGGAGACCCAGTACTTC. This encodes CATSDSGTGLKETQYF.

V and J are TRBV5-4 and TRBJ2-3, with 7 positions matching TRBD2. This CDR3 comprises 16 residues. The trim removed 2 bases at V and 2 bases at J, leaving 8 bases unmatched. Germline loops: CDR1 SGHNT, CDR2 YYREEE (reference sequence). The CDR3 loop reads CASSFPSGHTTDTQYF. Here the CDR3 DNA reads TGTGCCAGCAGCTTCCCTAGCGGCCACACCACAGATACGCAGTATTTT. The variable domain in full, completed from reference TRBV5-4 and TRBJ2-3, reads ETGVTQSPTHLIKTRGQQVTLRCSSQSGHNTVSWYQQALGQGPQFIFQYYREEENGRGNFPPRFSGLQFPNYSSELNVNALELDDSALYLCASSFPSGHTTDTQYFGPGTRLTVL.

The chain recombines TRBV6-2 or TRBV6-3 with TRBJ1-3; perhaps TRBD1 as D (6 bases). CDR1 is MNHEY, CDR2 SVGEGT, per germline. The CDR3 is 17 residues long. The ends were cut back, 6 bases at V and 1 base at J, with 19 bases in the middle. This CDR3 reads CASSPATGPPSGNTIYF. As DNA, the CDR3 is TGTGCCAGCAGCCCGGCAACAGGGCCTCCGTCTGGAAACACCATATATTTT.

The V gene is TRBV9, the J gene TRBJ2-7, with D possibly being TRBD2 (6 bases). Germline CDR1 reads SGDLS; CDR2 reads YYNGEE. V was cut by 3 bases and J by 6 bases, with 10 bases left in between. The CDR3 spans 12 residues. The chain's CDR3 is CASSAGGTEQYF. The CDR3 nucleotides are TGTGCCAGCAGCGCTGGGGGGACCGAGCAGTACTTC. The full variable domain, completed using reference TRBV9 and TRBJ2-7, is DSGVTQTPKHLITATGQRVTLRCSPRSGDLSVYWYQQSLDQGLQFLIQYYNGEERAKGNILERFSAQQFPDLHSELNLSSLELGDSALYFCASSAGGTEQYFGPGTRLTVT.

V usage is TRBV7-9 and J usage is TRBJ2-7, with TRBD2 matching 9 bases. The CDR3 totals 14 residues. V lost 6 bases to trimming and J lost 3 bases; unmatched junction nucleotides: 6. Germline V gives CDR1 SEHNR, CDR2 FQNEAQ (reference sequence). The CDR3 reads CASSLSGSHYEQYF. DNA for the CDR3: TGTGCCAGCAGTCTTAGCGGGAGTCACTACGAGCAGTACTTC.

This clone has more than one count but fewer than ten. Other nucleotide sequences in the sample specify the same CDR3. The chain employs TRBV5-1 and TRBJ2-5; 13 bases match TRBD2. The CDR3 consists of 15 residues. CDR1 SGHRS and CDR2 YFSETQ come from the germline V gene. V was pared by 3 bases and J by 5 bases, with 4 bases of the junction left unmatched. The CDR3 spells CASSWTSGGSETQYF. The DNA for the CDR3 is TGCGCCAGCAGCTGGACTAGCGGGGGATCTGAGACCCAGTACTTC. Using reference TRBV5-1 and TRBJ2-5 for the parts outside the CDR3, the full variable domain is KAGVTQTPRYLIKTRGQQVTLSCSPISGHRSVSWYQQTPGQGLQFLFEYFSETQRNKGNFPGRFSGRQFSNSRSEMNVSTLELGDSALYLCASSWTSGGSETQYFGPGTRLLVL.

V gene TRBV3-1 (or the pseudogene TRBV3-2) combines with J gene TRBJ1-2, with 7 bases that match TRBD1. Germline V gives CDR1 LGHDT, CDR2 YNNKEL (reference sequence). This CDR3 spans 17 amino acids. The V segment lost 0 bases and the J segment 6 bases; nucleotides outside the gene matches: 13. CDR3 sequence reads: CASSQDLSGTVLHGYTF. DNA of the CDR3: TGTGCCAGCAGCCAAGATCTCTCCGGGACAGTACTTCATGGCTACACCTTC.

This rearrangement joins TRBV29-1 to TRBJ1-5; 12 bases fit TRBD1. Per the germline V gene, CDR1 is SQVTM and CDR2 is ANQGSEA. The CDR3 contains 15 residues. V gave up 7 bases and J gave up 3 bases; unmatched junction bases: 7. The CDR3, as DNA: TGCAGCGCCTCCGAGGGACAGGGGGCCAATCAGCCCCAGCATTTT. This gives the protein CSASEGQGANQPQHF.

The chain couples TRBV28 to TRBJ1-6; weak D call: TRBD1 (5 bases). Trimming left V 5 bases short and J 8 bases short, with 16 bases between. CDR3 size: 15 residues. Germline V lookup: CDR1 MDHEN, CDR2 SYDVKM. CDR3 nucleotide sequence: TGTGCCAGCAGTCCCCGGACATTTTCCCATTCACCCCTCCACTTT. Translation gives CASSPRTFSHSPLHF.

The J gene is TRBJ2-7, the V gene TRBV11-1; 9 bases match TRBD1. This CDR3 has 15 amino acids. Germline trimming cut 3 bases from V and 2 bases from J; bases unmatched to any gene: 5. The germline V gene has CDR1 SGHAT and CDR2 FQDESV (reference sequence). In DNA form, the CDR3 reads TGTGCCAGCAGCTTGACGGGACAGGGAACCTACGAGCAGTACTTC. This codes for CASSLTGQGTYEQYF.

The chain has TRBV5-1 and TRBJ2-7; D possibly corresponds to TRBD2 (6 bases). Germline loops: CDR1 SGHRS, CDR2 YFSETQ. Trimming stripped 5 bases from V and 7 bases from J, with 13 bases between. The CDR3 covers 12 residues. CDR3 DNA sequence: TGCGCCAGCAGTCCGGGCGGGATGGAGCAGTACTTC. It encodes CASSPGGMEQYF. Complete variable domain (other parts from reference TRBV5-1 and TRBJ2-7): KAGVTQTPRYLIKTRGQQVTLSCSPISGHRSVSWYQQTPGQGLQFLFEYFSETQRNKGNFPGRFSGRQFSNSRSEMNVSTLELGDSALYLCASSPGGMEQYFGPGTRLTVT.

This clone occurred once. The CDR3 nucleotides are TGCGCCAGCGCAACAGAGCGGGCTGGAAACACCATATATTTT. It specifies CASATERAGNTIYF. The chain is built from TRBV5-1 and TRBJ1-3; no clear D. V shed 7 bases and J shed 2 bases, with 13 bases lying between them. The CDR3 is made up of 14 amino acids. The germline gives CDR1 SGHRS, CDR2 YFSETQ.

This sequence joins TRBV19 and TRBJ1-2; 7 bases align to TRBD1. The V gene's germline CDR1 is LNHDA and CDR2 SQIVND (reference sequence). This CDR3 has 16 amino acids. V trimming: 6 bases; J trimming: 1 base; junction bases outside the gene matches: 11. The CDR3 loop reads CASRTDAQGVNYGYTF. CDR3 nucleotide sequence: TGTGCCAGTAGGACCGACGCCCAGGGGGTTAACTATGGCTACACCTTC.

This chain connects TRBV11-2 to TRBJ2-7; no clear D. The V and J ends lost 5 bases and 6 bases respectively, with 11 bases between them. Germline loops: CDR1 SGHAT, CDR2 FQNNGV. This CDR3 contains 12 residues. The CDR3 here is CASSPTLSEQYF. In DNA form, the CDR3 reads TGTGCCAGCAGCCCTACCCTCTCCGAGCAGTACTTC. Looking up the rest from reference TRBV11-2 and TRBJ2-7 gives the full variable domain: EAGVAQSPRYKIIEKRQSVAFWCNPISGHATLYWYQQILGQGPKLLIQFQNNGVVDDSQLPKDRFSAERLKGVDSTLKIQPAKLEDSAVYLCASSPTLSEQYFGPGTRLTVT.

The CDR3 nucleotides read TGTGCCAGCAGCCCTCACAGGGCCACCATTTCTGGGGCCAACGTCCTGACTTTC. Encoded protein: CASSPHRATISGANVLTF. This chain connects TRBV7-2 to TRBJ2-6, with D possibly matching TRBD1 (6 bases). CDR1 SGHTA and CDR2 FQGNSA come from the germline V gene. The CDR3 runs to 18 residues. The V and J ends lost 5 bases and 1 base respectively, with 18 bases between them.

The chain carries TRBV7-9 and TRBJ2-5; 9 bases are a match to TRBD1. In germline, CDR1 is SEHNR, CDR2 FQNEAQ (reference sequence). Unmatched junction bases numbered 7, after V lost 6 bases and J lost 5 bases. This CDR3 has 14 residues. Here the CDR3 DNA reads TGTGCCAGCAGATCCGGACAGGGGATGGAGACCCAGTACTTC. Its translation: CASRSGQGMETQYF. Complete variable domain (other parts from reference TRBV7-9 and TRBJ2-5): DTGVSQNPRHKITKRGQNVTFRCDPISEHNRLYWYRQTLGQGPEFLTYFQNEAQLEKSRLLSDRFSAERPKGSFSTLEIQRTEQGDSAMYLCASRSGQGMETQYFGPGTRLLVL.

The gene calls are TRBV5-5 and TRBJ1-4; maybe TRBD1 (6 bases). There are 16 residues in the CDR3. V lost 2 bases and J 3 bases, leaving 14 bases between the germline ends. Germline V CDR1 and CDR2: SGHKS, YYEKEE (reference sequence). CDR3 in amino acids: CASSFSGGLANEKLFF. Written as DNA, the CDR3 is TGTGCCAGCAGCTTCTCGGGGGGCCTGGCTAATGAAAAACTGTTTTTT.

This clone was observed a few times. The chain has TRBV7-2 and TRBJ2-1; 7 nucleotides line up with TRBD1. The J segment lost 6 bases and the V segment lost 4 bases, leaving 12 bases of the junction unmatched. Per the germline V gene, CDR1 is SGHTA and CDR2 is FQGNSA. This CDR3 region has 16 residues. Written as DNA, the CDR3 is TGTGCCAGCAGCTCCCTGACAGGGATGGGTGGCAATGAGCAGTTCTTC. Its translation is CASSSLTGMGGNEQFF.

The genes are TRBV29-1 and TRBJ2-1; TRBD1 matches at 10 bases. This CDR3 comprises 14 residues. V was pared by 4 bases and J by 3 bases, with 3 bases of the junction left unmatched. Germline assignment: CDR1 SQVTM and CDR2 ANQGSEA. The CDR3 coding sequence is TGCAGCGTTGCCAGGACAGGGGGCTACAATGAGCAGTTCTTC. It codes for CSVARTGGYNEQFF.

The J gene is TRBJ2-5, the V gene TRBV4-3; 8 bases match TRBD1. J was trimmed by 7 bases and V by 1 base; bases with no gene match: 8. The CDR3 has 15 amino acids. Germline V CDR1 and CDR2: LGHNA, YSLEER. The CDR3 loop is CASSQARDRTMTQYF. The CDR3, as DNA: TGCGCCAGCAGCCAAGCCAGGGACAGGACAATGACCCAGTACTTC.

CDR3 in amino acids: CASSAGTSEKLFF. The CDR3 region has the DNA TGTGCCAGCAGCGCTGGGACATCCGAAAAACTGTTTTTT. This chain uses TRBV5-6 with TRBJ1-4, with D maybe TRBD1 (6 bases). In germline, CDR1 is SGHDT, CDR2 YYEEEE. The CDR3 spans 13 residues. V dropped 4 bases and J dropped 8 bases, with 12 bases sitting between them.

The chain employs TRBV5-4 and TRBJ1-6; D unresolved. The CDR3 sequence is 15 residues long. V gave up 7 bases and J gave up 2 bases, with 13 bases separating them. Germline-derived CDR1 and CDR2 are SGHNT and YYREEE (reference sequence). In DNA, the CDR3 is TGTGCCAGCTCTCCGCAGGCCACCTATAATTCACCCCTCCACTTT. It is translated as CASSPQATYNSPLHF.

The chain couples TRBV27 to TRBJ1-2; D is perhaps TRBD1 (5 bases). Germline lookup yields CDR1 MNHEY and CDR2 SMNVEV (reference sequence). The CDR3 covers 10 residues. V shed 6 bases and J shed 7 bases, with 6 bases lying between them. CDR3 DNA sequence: TGTGCCAGCAGGGGGCTTGGCTACACCTTC. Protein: CASRGLGYTF.

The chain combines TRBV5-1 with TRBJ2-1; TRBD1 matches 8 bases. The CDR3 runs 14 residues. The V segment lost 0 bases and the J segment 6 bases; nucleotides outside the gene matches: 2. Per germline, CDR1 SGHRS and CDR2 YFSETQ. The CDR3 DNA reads TGCGCCAGCAGCTTGGGGACAGGGAGCAATGAGCAGTTCTTC. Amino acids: CASSLGTGSNEQFF.